This T cell receptor (beta chain) emerged from a study of T cell repertoires in cytomegalovirus infection. Study-level information: Both CMV infection and a matching HLA type were indicated by public TCR beta signatures. Study-level results: The study found HLA-C-restricted CMV-specific TCR beta clonotypes dominating the ex vivo response.

This clonotype has at least ten counts. No antigen is known for it. V dropped 5 bases and J dropped 2; count of bases not matched to a gene: 11. The germline V gene encodes CDR1 SGHTA and CDR2 FQGNSA. This CDR3 comprises 17 residues. In TCRdb, the reads were re-called with MiXCR into one record per CDR3 protein. Seen here are 100,000 to 150,000 distinct CDR3 sequences, more than 7% observed once, and the top ten hold roughly 9.1%. Sequenced input: PBMCs. This clonotype was obtained from a human donor in good health (CMV status not recorded). Some clones in this sample may be carry-over from other donors' samples. This chain connects TRBV7-2 to TRBJ2-5; 10 bases align to TRBD2. CDR3 in amino acids: CASSGQRGGLRQETQYF. The CDR3 DNA reads TGTGCCAGCAGCGGCCAGCGGGGGGGCCTACGGCAAGAGACCCAGTACTTC.